The 8 T cell receptor beta chains below all came from one sample that was sequenced in a study of blood T cell repertoires in COVID-19 (dated by TCRdb to about 2020). The library was prepared using the immunoSEQ multiplex PCR assay. TCRdb provides this immuneACCESS table in a form limited to in-frame rearrangements. Some clones are lacking; in checked studies, under half of them reflect an unresolved V gene, and why the rest are absent is not known. Counted in this sample were about 160,000 clones; under 95% of them appeared once. The biggest ten clones account for over 15% of the sample. The sample taken for sequencing was peripheral blood. These receptor sequences come from a man aged 55 to 70 with active or convalescent COVID-19.

For the CDR3, the DNA is TGTGCCAGCAGCTTGAACTGGCAGGGGTGGGAGACCCAGTACTTC. Its translation is CASSLNWQGWETQYF. The V gene is TRBV11-2, the J gene TRBJ2-5, with D maybe TRBD1 (6 bases). Per the germline V gene, CDR1 is SGHAT and CDR2 is FQNNGV. V dropped 3 bases and J dropped 5 bases, with 16 bases sitting between them. This CDR3 is 15 amino acids long.

The chain combines TRBV5-6 with TRBJ2-7; TRBD2 matches 9 bases. From germline, CDR1 is SGHDT and CDR2 YYEEEE. Germline trimming cut 4 bases from V and 2 bases from J; bases unmatched to any gene: 16. The CDR3 loop spans 18 amino acids. The CDR3 protein is CASSPGASGASGTYEQYF. For the CDR3, the DNA is TGTGCCAGCAGCCCTGGTGCGAGTGGGGCTAGCGGGACCTACGAGCAGTACTTC.

The chain couples TRBV2 to TRBJ2-7, with TRBD1 as a possible D gene (5 bases). There are 12 residues in the CDR3. Per the germline V gene, CDR1 is SNHLY and CDR2 is FYNNEI. V was shortened by 6 bases and J by 2 bases, with 8 bases between the two germline ends. The CDR3, as DNA: TGTGCCAGCAGGGGGCTTACCTACGAGCAGTACTTC. As protein: CASRGLTYEQYF.

The chain employs TRBV28 and TRBJ1-2, with 10 bases fitting TRBD1. Germline CDR1 is MDHEN and CDR2 is SYDVKM. This CDR3 is built from 15 residues. Losses at the gene ends were 2 bases for V and 7 bases for J; bases not matched to a gene: 7. The CDR3 region is CASSLGQGVVGGYTF. DNA of the CDR3: TGTGCCAGCAGTTTAGGACAGGGGGTCGTCGGTGGCTACACCTTC.

The chain recombines TRBV11-2 with TRBJ1-1, with a weak D call TRBD1 (6 bases). The CDR3 has 14 amino acids. CDR1 is SGHAT and CDR2 is FQNNGV in the germline V gene. Trimming took 3 bases from V and 1 from J, leaving 9 bases between them. CDR3 nucleotide sequence: TGTGCCAGCAGCTTTACAGGGAGGAACACTGAAGCTTTCTTT. It yields the protein CASSFTGRNTEAFF.

The J gene is TRBJ1-4, the V gene TRBV6-1, with 7 nucleotides matching TRBD1. From germline, CDR1 is MNHNS and CDR2 SASEGT. This CDR3 spans 17 amino acids. Germline trimming cut 0 bases from V and 1 base from J; bases unmatched to any gene: 5. CDR3 sequence (DNA): TGTGCCAGCAGTGAAGCGCTGGCAGGGGGAACTAATGAAAAACTGTTTTTT. The encoded protein is CASSEALAGGTNEKLFF.

The V call is TRBV7-8, the J call TRBJ2-1; 7 bases agree with TRBD2. V was clipped by 3 bases and J by 8 bases; unmatched bases: 13. This CDR3 region has 16 residues. CDR1 and CDR2 from the germline V gene are SGHVS and FQNEAQ. The CDR3 bases are TGTGCCAGCAGCTTCGCGGGGGTAGGGCGTTATCATGAGCAGTTCTTC. Residues: CASSFAGVGRYHEQFF. The full variable domain, with the rest looked up from reference TRBV7-8 and TRBJ2-1, is GAGVSQSPRYKVAKRGQDVALRCDPISGHVSLFWYQQALGQGPEFLTYFQNEAQLDKSGLPSDRFFAERPEGSVSTLKIQRTQQEDSAVYLCASSFAGVGRYHEQFFGPGTRLTVL.

The chain employs TRBV3-1 (or the pseudogene TRBV3-2) and TRBJ2-1; 7 bases match TRBD1. The CDR3 contains 15 residues. V was clipped by 4 bases and J by 4 bases; unmatched bases: 7. Germline V lookup: CDR1 LGHDT, CDR2 YNNKEL (reference sequence). CDR3 bases: TGTGCCAGCAGCCTCGGACAGGCAGTTTACAATGAGCAGTTCTTC. It is translated as CASSLGQAVYNEQFF.